This T cell receptor (beta chain) is from a study of blood T cell repertoires in COVID-19 (dated by TCRdb to 2018 to 2020). Concerning the study at large: Samples covering the acute and convalescent phases of COVID-19 were provided by collaborators in the United States, Italy and Spain. The material from the prospective study consisted of cDNA or gDNA derived from T cells, B-cell-depleted T cells, or PBMCs. The dataset comprised deeply sampled blood TCRbeta repertoires from subjects exposed to, actively infected with, or recovered from COVID-19. The repertoires were released in a freely available public database intended as a resource for research on the immune response to SARS-CoV-2. The samples were drawn from two sources: the first 160 participants of the ongoing ImmuneRACE study, and 950 to 1,500 subjects contributed by 6 global collaborators. A de-identified subject ID, COVID-19 status, age in years and sex were almost always included in the sample metadata. Where HLA class I and class II types were available, the types were taken from metadata supplied by the sample provider, not from assay-based typing.

Study-level results and caveats: How much clinical and demographic metadata was included differed by source and by participant, and the metadata was provided uncurated.

On this clone: No cognate antigen has been identified for it. Qualities for individual bases were not recorded, and no much larger clone is one base off.

Enrolling through a virtual design, the prospective study's participants ranged in age from roughly 18 to 89 years and lived across 24 United States geographic areas. In the prospective study, cohorts were assigned on the basis of participant-reported clinical history obtained from a screening survey and a study questionnaire. For ImmuneRACE Cohort 3, a participant was defined as recovered based on two consecutive negative NP/OP PCR tests, clearance by a healthcare professional, or resolution of symptoms. In the prospective study, whole blood, serum and a nasopharyngeal or oropharyngeal swab were collected from each participant by mobile phlebotomists. Participants in the prospective study had the option to provide additional blood draws and questionnaires over a 2-month period. Blood samples from the prospective study were shipped frozen or at room temperature prior to DNA extraction. TCRbeta CDR3 regions were amplified from genomic DNA using the immunoSEQ Assay, a bias-controlled multiplex PCR. As for the original processing: Within the assay, amplification of reference gene primers was used to estimate how many nucleated cells each sample contained. Sequence reads were collapsed and filtered to measure the absolute abundance of every unique TCRbeta CDR3 rearrangement. For each sample, productive Simpson clonality was calculated by taking the square root of Simpson's diversity index across productive rearrangements. Here the immuneACCESS table is served through TCRdb, limited to in-frame sequences with V and J called. Missing clones are a known gap in these copies; in checked studies unresolved V genes cover under half, and the rest lacks a known reason. The V and J calls and the clone size are those of that table, but D and trimming were determined from the DNA. Present in this sample are about 240,000 clones, approximately 90% of which were seen just once. The top ten clonotypes cover over 7.5% of the sample.

This clonotype was obtained from a man in his forties or fifties who had recovered from COVID-19. Sequences were obtained from PBMCs or T cells enriched from blood (not recorded which).

In nucleotides, the sequence is TGTGCCAGCAGCCTCCGTTGGGCTAGCGGAGTAATCACAGATACGCAGTATTTT. Translated, it gives CASSLRWASGVITDTQYF. The chain is assembled from TRBV11-2 and TRBJ2-3, with 7 middle bases fitting TRBD2. Ends trimmed: V by 5 bases, J by 2 bases; bases unmatched to a gene: 16. The CDR3 runs 18 amino acids, cysteine and phenylalanine included. Of the read, only the CDR3 DNA is kept; its 54 bases are in frame from base 1. In the germline V gene, CDR1 corresponds to SGHAT and CDR2 to FQNNGV.